This T cell receptor beta chain stems from a study of blood T cell repertoires in COVID-19. The germline CDR1 and CDR2 sequences are SGHTS and YDEGEE. The V segment lost 7 bases and the J segment 4 bases; nucleotides outside the gene matches: 15. The CDR3 is made up of 17 amino acids. Only in-frame clones appear in the TCRdb table, and some are missing; sequencing was by immunoSEQ multiplex PCR. The profile shows about 250,000 clones, roughly 88% of them singletons. Sequences were obtained from peripheral blood. This rearrangement joins TRBV5-8 to TRBJ1-1; 11 bases are shared with TRBD1. The receptor was isolated from a woman older than 75 with COVID-19, enrolled during active disease. In nucleotides, the CDR3 is TGTGCCAGCTGGGACAGGGGGGGAGTTCTTCTGGTCACTGAAGCTTTCTTT. Its translation is CASWDRGGVLLVTEAFF.